Sequencing of this T cell receptor beta chain was carried out in a study of T-cell memory formation after mild COVID-19. Study at large: For the most part, TCR clusters were specific to one donor. Study outcomes and limitations: Clones contracting across day 15 to 85 had a balanced CD4/CD8 profile; later expanding clones leaned CD4+. Mainly CM and EM harbored the contracting CD4+ clones; mainly EMRA harbored the CD8+ ones.

TCRdb reprocessed the 5' RACE reads via MiXCR and lists one record per CDR3 protein. The sample lists under 200,000 distinct CDR3 sequences; over 10% were seen once. The CDR3 consists of 14 residues. V was clipped by 4 bases and J by 8 bases; unmatched bases: 7. Germline CDR1 reads SNHLY; CDR2 reads FYNNEI. In regard to this clonotype: Its matching antigen is unknown.

Specimen: PBMCs or a T cell subset sorted from them (not recorded which). This chain uses TRBV2 with TRBJ1-1; 10 bases line up with TRBD1. The TCR originated in a man younger than 35 who had mild COVID-19 (a few samples of this study predate the infection). Cell type and time point are not known. The CDR3 DNA follows: TGTGCCAGCAGTGCGGGGACAGGGGTTGCCGAAGCTTTCTTT. Protein product: CASSAGTGVAEAFF.